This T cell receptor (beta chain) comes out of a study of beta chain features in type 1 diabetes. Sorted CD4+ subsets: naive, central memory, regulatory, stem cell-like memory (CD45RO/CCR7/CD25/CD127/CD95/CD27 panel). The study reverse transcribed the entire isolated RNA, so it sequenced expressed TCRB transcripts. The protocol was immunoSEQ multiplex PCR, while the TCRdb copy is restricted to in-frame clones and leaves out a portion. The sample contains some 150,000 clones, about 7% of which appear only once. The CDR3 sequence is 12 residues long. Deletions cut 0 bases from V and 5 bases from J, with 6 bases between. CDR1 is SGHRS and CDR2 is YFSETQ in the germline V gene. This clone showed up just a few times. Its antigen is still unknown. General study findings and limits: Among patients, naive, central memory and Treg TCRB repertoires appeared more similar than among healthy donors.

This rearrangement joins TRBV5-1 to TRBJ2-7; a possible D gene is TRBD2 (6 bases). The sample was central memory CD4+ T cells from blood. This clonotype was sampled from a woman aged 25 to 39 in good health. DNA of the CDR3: TGCGCCAGCAGCTTGGGGGAGGACGAGCAGTACTTC. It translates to CASSLGEDEQYF.